The clone carrying this T cell receptor beta chain was counted many times. The data belong to a study of T cells after yellow fever vaccination. V lost 6 bases and J 5 bases, leaving 11 bases between the germline ends. The CDR3 runs to 13 residues. One entry per CDR3 protein results from TCRdb running MiXCR on the 5' RACE reads. The sample has 200,000 to 300,000 distinct CDR3 sequences; more than 6.5% are singletons. The chain combines TRBV12-3 or TRBV12-4 with TRBJ2-1; a possible D gene is TRBD2 (5 bases). This sequence was found in a young man who received the YFV17D yellow fever vaccine. Sequenced material: CD4+ T cells sorted from PBMCs, taken on the day of the yellow fever booster vaccination. The CDR3 loop is CASRPPRDNEQFF. The CDR3 DNA reads TGTGCCAGCAGGCCTCCGCGGGACAATGAGCAGTTCTTC.